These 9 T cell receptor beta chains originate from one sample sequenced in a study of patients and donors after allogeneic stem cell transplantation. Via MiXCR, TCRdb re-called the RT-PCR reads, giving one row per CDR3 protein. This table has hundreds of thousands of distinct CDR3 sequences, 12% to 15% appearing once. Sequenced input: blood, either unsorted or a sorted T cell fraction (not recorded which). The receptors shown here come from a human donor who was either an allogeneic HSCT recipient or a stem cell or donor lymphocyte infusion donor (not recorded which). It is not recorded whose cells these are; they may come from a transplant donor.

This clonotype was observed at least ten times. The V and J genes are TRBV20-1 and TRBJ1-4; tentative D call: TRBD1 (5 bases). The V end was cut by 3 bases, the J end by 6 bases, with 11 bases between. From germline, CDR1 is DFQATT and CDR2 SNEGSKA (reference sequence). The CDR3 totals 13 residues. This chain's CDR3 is CSASPGMDEKLFF. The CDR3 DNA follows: TGCAGTGCTAGCCCAGGGATGGATGAAAAACTGTTTTTT.

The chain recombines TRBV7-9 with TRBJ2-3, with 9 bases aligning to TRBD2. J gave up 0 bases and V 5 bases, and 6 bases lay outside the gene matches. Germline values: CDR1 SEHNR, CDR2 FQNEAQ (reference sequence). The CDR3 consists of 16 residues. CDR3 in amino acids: CASSDGLALSTDTQYF. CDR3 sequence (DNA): TGTGCCAGCAGCGACGGACTAGCGCTTAGCACAGATACGCAGTATTTT.

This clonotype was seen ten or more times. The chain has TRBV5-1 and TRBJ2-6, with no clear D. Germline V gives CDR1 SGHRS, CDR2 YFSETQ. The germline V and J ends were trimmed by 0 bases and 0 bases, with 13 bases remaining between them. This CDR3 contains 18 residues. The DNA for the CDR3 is TGCGCCAGCAGCTTGGGGGCAGGTGTAGGCTCTGGGGCCAACGTCCTGACTTTC. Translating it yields CASSLGAGVGSGANVLTF. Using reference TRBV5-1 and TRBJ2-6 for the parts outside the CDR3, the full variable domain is KAGVTQTPRYLIKTRGQQVTLSCSPISGHRSVSWYQQTPGQGLQFLFEYFSETQRNKGNFPGRFSGRQFSNSRSEMNVSTLELGDSALYLCASSLGAGVGSGANVLTFGAGSRLTVL.

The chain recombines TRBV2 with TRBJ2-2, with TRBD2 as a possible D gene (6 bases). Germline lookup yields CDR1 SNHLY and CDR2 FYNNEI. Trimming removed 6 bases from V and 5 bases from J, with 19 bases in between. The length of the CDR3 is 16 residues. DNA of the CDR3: TGTGCCAGCAGAAACCCTACCGGGGGACGAACCGGGGAGCTGTTTTTT. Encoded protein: CASRNPTGGRTGELFF.

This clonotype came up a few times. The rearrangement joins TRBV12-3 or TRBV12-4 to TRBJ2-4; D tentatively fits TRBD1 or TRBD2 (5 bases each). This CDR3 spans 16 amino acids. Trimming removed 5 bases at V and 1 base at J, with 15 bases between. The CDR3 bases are TGTGCCAGCAGTCCGGGACGGGCAAGGGCCAAAAACATTCAGTACTTC. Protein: CASSPGRARAKNIQYF.

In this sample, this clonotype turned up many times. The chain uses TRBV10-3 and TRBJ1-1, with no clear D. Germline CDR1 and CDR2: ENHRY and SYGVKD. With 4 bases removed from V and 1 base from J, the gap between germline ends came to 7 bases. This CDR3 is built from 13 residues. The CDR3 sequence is CAISAMGNTEAFF. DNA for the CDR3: TGTGCCATCAGTGCTATGGGGAACACTGAAGCTTTCTTT.

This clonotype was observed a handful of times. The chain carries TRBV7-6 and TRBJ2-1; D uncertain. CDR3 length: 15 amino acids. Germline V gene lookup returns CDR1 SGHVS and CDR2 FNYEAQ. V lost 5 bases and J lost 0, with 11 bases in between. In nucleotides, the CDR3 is TGTGCCAGCAGCCCCCTCACTGGCTCCTACAATGAGCAGTTCTTC. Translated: CASSPLTGSYNEQFF.

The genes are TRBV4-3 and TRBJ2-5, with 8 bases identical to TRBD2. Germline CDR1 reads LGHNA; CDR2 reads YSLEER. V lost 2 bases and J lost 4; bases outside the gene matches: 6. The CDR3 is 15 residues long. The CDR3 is CASSQNPGGTETQYF. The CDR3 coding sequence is TGCGCCAGCAGCCAAAACCCGGGGGGGACAGAGACCCAGTACTTC.

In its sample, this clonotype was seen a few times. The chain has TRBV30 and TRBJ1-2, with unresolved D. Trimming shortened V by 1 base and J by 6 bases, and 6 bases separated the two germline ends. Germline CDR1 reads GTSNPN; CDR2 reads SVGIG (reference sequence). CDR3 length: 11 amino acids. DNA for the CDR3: TGTGCCTGGAGTGAAATGGATGGCTACACCTTC. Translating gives CAWSEMDGYTF.